This entry describes one T cell receptor beta chain. The antigen is unknown. These data are taken from a study of regulatory T cells in long-lasting Graves disease. Overall study results and limits: Under persistent disease, TRBV28, TRBJ1-2 and TRBJ2-5 were used preferentially. Compared with new cases, persistent Graves' patients showed reduced TCR diversity. Sampling was limited to peripheral blood rather than thyroid tissue.

V dropped 4 bases and J dropped 5 bases, with 17 bases sitting between them. The CDR3 totals 14 residues. The germline CDR1 and CDR2 sequences are DFQATT and SNEGSKA (reference sequence). Documented time point: newly diagnosed GD, antithyroid drugs for less than 3 months. PBMC-extracted RNA yielded the TCR library. Investigators prepared the TCR beta libraries by applying iRepertoire HTBI primers and Arm-PCR of CDR3 regions. Via MiXCR, TCRdb re-called the multiplex PCR reads, giving one row per CDR3 protein. The sample records roughly 530,000 distinct CDR3 sequences, about 16% being singletons. These data also featured in a second study, about T cells in Graves' hyperthyroidism and ophthalmopathy.

The sequenced sample was peripheral blood mononuclear cells (PBMCs), obtained at new diagnosis, from a patient treated with antithyroid drugs. This sequence was found in a woman aged 35-65 years with Graves disease. This chain joins TRBV20-1 and TRBJ1-1, with a tentative D call TRBD1 (5 bases). The CDR3: CSATEGRSGTEAFF. The CDR3 DNA is TGCAGTGCTACCGAGGGGAGGAGCGGAACTGAAGCTTTCTTT.